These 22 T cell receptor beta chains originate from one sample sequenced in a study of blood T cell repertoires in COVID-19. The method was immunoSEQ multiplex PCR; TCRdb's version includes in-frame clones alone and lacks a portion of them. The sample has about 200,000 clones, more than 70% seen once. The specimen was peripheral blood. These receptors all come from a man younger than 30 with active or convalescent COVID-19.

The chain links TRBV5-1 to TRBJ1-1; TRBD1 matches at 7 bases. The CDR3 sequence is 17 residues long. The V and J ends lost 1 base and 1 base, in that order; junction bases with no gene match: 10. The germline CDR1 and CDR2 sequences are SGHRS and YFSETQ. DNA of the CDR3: TGCGCCAGCAGCTTGCGGGCCGTGGACAGGTCGAACACTGAAGCTTTCTTT. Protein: CASSLRAVDRSNTEAFF.

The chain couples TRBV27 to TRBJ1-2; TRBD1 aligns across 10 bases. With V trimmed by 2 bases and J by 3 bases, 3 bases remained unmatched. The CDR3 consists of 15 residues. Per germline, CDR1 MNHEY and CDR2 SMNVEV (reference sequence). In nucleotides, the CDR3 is TGTGCCAGCAGTTTACAAGGACAGGGGGACTATGGCTACACCTTC. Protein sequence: CASSLQGQGDYGYTF.

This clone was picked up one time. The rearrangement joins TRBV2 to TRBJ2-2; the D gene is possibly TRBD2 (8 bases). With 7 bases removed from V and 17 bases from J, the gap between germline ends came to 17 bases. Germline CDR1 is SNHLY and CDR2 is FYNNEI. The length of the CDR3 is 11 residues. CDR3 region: CASTGGGIAFF. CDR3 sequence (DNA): TGTGCCAGCACGGGAGGGGGCATTGCCTTTTTT. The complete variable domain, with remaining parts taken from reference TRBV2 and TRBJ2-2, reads EPEVTQTPSHQVTQMGQEVILRCVPISNHLYFYWYRQILGQKVEFLVSFYNNEISEKSEIFDDQFSVERPDGSNFTLKIRSTKLEDSAMYFCASTGGGIAFFGEGSRLTVL.

The CDR3 coding sequence is TGTGCCAGTAGTATGGGGCTAGCGGGGGAGCAGTTCTTC. Encoded protein: CASSMGLAGEQFF. This rearrangement joins TRBV19 to TRBJ2-1, with 9 bases aligning to TRBD2. V lost 3 bases and J lost 10; bases outside the gene matches: 4. The germline gives CDR1 LNHDA, CDR2 SQIVND (reference sequence). CDR3 length equals 13 residues.

This CDR3 is CASSQDQGTPDTQYF. The CDR3 nucleotides are TGTGCCAGCAGCCAAGATCAGGGGACCCCAGATACGCAGTATTTT. V gene TRBV14 combines with J gene TRBJ2-3; perhaps TRBD1 as D (6 bases). CDR1 and CDR2 (germline): SGHDN, FVKESK. The V and J ends lost 0 bases and 4 bases respectively, with 11 bases between them. The CDR3 runs 15 residues.

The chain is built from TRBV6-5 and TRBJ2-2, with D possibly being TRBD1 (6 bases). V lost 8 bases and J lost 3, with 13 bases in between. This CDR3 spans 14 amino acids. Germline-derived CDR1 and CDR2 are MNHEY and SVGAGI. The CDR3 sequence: CASSSRGDTGELFF. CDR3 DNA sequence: TGTGCCAGCTCATCCAGGGGTGACACCGGGGAGCTGTTTTTT.

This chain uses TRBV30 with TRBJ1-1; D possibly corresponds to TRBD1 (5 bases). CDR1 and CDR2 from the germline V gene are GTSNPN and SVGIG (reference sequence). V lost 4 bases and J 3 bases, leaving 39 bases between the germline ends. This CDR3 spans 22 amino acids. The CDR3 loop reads CAWIKFSGSGEYPSAAYTEAFF. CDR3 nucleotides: TGTGCCTGGATTAAATTTTCGGGGTCGGGGGAGTACCCTTCGGCGGCATACACTGAAGCTTTCTTT.

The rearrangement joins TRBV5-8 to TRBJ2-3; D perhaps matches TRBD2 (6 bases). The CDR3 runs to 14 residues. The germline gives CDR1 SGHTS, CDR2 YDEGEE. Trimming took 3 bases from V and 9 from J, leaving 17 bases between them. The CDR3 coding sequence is TGTGCCAGCAGCTCCCGGGACTCCTCAAACACGCAGTATTTT. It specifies CASSSRDSSNTQYF.

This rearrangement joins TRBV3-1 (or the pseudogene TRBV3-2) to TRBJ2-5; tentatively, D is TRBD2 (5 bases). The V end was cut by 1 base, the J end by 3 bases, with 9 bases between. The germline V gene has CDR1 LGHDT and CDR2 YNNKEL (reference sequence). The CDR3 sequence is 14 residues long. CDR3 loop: CASSQGGFKETQYF. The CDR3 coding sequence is TGTGCCAGCAGCCAAGGAGGGTTTAAAGAGACCCAGTACTTC.

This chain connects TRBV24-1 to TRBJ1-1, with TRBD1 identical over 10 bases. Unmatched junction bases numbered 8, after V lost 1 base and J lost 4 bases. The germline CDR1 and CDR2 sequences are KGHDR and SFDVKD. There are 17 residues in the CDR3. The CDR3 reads CATSDFLLGDRGTEAFF. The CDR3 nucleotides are TGTGCCACCAGTGATTTTTTGTTGGGGGACAGGGGCACTGAAGCTTTCTTT.

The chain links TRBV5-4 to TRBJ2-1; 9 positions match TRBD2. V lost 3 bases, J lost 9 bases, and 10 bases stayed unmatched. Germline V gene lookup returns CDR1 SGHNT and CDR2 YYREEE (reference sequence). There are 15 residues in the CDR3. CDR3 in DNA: TGTGCCAGCAGCTGGGCTGCGGGGGGGCTTAGTGAGCAGTTCTTC. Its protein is CASSWAAGGLSEQFF.

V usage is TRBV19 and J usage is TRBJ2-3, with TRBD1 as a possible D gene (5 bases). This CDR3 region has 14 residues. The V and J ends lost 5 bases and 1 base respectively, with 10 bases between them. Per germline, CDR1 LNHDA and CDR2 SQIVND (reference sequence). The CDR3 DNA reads TGTGCCAGTAGTTTCGTCAGGGGCACAGATACGCAGTATTTT. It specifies CASSFVRGTDTQYF.

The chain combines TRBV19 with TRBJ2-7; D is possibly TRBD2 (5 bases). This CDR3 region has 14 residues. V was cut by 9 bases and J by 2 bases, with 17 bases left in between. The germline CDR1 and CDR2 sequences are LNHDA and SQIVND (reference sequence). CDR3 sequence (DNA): TGTGCCAGCAAGGAAGGACTGGGTCCCTACGAGCAGTACTTC. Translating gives CASKEGLGPYEQYF.

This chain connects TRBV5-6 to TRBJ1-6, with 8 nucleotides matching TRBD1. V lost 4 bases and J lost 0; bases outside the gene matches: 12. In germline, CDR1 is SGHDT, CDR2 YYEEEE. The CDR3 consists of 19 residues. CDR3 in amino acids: CASSLWTGSSSSYNSPLHF. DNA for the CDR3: TGTGCCAGCAGCCTTTGGACAGGGTCCTCGAGCTCCTATAATTCACCCCTCCACTTT.

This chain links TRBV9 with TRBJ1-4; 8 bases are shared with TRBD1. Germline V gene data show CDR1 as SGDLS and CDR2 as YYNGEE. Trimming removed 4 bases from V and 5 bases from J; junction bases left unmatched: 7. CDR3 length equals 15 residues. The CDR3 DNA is TGTGCCAGCAGCATAGCAGGGGGCCGGAATGAAAAACTGTTTTTT. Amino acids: CASSIAGGRNEKLFF.

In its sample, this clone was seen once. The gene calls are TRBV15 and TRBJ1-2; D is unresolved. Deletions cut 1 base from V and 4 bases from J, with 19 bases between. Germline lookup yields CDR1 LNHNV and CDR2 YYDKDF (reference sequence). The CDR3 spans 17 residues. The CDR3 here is CATSRGDTRTSPYGYTF. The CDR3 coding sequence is TGTGCCACCAGCAGAGGGGATACTCGCACTAGCCCCTATGGCTACACCTTC.

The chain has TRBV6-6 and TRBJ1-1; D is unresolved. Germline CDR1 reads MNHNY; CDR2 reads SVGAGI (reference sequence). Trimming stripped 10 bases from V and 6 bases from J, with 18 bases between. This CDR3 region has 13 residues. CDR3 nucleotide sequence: TGTGCCATCTCGACACACTTAGTATCTGAAGCTTTCTTT. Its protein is CAISTHLVSEAFF.

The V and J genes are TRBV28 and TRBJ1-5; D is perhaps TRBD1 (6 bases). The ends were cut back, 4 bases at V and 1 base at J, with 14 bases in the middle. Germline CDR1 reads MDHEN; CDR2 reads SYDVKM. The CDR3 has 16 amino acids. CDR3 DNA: TGTGCCAGCAGTTCCCCCCAGAGGGGGAGCAATCAGCCCCAGCATTTT. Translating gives CASSSPQRGSNQPQHF.

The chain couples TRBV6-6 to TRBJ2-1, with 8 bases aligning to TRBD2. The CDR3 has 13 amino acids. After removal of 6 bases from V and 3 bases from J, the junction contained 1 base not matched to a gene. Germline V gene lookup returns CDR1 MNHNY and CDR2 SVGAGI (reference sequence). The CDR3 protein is CASRREGYNEQFF. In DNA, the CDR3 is TGTGCCAGCAGACGGGAGGGCTACAATGAGCAGTTCTTC.

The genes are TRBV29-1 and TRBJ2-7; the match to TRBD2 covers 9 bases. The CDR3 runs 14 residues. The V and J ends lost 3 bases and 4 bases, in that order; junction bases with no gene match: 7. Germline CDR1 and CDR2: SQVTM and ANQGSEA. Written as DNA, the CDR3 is TGCAGCGTTGAGGCTAGCGGGACCCAATACGAGCAGTACTTC. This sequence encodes CSVEASGTQYEQYF.

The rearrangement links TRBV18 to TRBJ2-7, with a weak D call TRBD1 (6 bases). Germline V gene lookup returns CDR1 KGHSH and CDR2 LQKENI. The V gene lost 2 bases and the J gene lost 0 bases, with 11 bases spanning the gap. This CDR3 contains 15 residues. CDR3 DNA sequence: TGTGCCAGCTCACCAGGAAGGGGGAGCTCCTACGAGCAGTACTTC. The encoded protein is CASSPGRGSSYEQYF.

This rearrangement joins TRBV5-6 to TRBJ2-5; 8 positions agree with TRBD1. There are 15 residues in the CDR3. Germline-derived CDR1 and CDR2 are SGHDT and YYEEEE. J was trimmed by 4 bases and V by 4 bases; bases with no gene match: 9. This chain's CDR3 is CASSPLRGQRETQYF. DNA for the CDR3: TGTGCCAGCAGCCCACTCAGGGGGCAGCGAGAGACCCAGTACTTC.